Listed here are 17 T cell receptor beta chains from one sample, sequenced in a study of T cell repertoires in cytomegalovirus infection. The antigens for these receptors are not known. TCRdb recomputed calls from the reads with MiXCR, one row per CDR3 protein. Of approximately 910,000 distinct CDR3 sequences in the sample, approximately 31% were seen once. This material consisted of cultured CD8+ T cells from PBMCs, taken from culture after CMV antigen stimulation. Source of these receptors: a human donor in good health (CMV status not recorded). Some clones in this sample may be carry-over from other donors' samples.

The chain links TRBV6-1 to TRBJ2-1, with D maybe TRBD1 (7 bases). Germline loops: CDR1 MNHNS, CDR2 SASEGT. V was clipped by 2 bases and J by 1 base, with 15 bases between them. The CDR3 is 17 amino acids. CDR3: CASSEYSAGGSYNEQFF. Here the CDR3 DNA reads TGTGCCAGCAGTGAATATAGCGCAGGGGGGTCCTACAATGAGCAGTTCTTC.

This clonotype occurred many times. In DNA form, the CDR3 reads TGTGCCAGTGGGAATGAAGCTTTCTTT. Amino acids: CASGNEAFF. This chain uses TRBV7-9 with TRBJ1-1; D remains ambiguous. Germline CDR1 SEHNR, CDR2 FQNEAQ (reference sequence). The CDR3 is 9 amino acids. V was cut by 9 bases and J by 7 bases, with 6 bases left in between.

This chain connects TRBV6-5 to TRBJ2-3; the match to TRBD2 covers 11 bases. The CDR3 has 18 residues. V shed 5 bases and J 0 bases; nucleotides not matched to a gene: 10. The germline V gene encodes CDR1 MNHEY and CDR2 SVGAGI. The CDR3 DNA sequence: TGTGCCAGCAGTCACACCCTACTAGCGGGGGATAGCACAGATACGCAGTATTTT. Translated, it gives CASSHTLLAGDSTDTQYF.

This chain connects TRBV12-3 or TRBV12-4 to TRBJ2-1; D is unclear. This CDR3 region has 15 residues. V lost 3 bases, J lost 2 bases, and 11 bases lay in between. CDR3 sequence reads: CASSFTAGTYNEQFF. CDR3 coding DNA: TGTGCCAGCAGTTTTACGGCTGGCACCTACAATGAGCAGTTCTTC.

This clonotype came up a few times. The chain couples TRBV12-3 or TRBV12-4 to TRBJ2-4; D might be TRBD1 (6 bases). With 2 bases removed from V and 2 bases from J, the gap between germline ends came to 16 bases. This CDR3 region has 17 residues. The CDR3 region is CASSLYPSGVSKNIQYF. The CDR3 coding sequence is TGTGCCAGCAGTTTATATCCGTCAGGGGTCTCCAAAAACATTCAGTACTTC.

V and J are TRBV2 and TRBJ1-2; maybe TRBD1 (5 bases). Trimming stripped 7 bases from V and 8 bases from J, with 17 bases between. CDR3 length equals 13 residues. Germline CDR1 reads SNHLY; CDR2 reads FYNNEI. In DNA form, the CDR3 reads TGTGCCAGCAAGGGCAGGGCTTTACGCGGCTACACCTTC. It yields the protein CASKGRALRGYTF. The variable domain in full, completed from reference TRBV2 and TRBJ1-2, reads EPEVTQTPSHQVTQMGQEVILRCVPISNHLYFYWYRQILGQKVEFLVSFYNNEISEKSEIFDDQFSVERPDGSNFTLKIRSTKLEDSAMYFCASKGRALRGYTFGSGTRLTVV.

In this sample, this clonotype turned up a few times. Mismatch with germline at one junction end may stem from a read error. The gene calls are TRBV4-1 and TRBJ1-1; D unclear. Germline V CDR1 and CDR2: MGHRA, YSYEKL. The CDR3 runs 15 residues. Here the CDR3 reads CASSPNPNMNTEAFF. As DNA, the CDR3 is TGTGCCAGCAGCCCTAACCCGAATATGAACACTGAAGCTTTCTTT.

The rearrangement joins TRBV10-3 to TRBJ2-7, with 11 bases matching TRBD2. CDR1 is ENHRY, CDR2 SYGVKD, per germline. There are 15 residues in the CDR3. Trimming removed 6 bases from V and 0 bases from J; junction bases left unmatched: 4. The CDR3 is CAIRVAGGPSYEQYF. The CDR3 DNA is TGTGCCATCAGAGTAGCGGGGGGGCCCTCCTACGAGCAGTACTTC.

As DNA, the CDR3 is TGCAGTGCTAGACCCGGCCAGGATCTCCAAGAGACCCAGTACTTC. This gives the protein CSARPGQDLQETQYF. This sequence joins TRBV20-1 and TRBJ2-5; no clear D gene. V lost 2 bases to trimming and J lost 1 base, with 14 bases between them. Germline V gene sequence: CDR1 DFQATT, CDR2 SNEGSKA (reference sequence). The CDR3 totals 15 residues.

This chain uses TRBV10-3 with TRBJ2-1, with D possibly being TRBD2 (5 bases). The CDR3 covers 15 residues. V lost 6 bases and J 0 bases, leaving 12 bases between the germline ends. CDR1 is ENHRY and CDR2 is SYGVKD in the germline V gene. CDR3 residues: CAIRGGDPSYNEQFF. The CDR3 DNA reads TGTGCCATCAGAGGAGGAGACCCCTCCTACAATGAGCAGTTCTTC.

V gene TRBV5-1 combines with J gene TRBJ1-6; no reliable D call. From germline, CDR1 is SGHRS and CDR2 YFSETQ. Trimming removed 6 bases from V and 2 bases from J, with 12 bases in between. The CDR3 length is 15 residues. The CDR3 DNA sequence: TGCGCCAGCACCGCGGACGGGGCCTATAATTCACCCCTCCACTTT. As protein: CASTADGAYNSPLHF.

This clonotype was seen only a few times. This chain links TRBV6-5 with TRBJ1-2, with D possibly matching TRBD1 (5 bases). V gave up 7 bases and J gave up 1 base, with 25 bases separating them. Germline CDR1 reads MNHEY; CDR2 reads SVGAGI. The CDR3 totals 18 residues. CDR3 DNA: TGTGCCAGCACCCTACGGCCACCCTGGGAGGGGAATAACTATGGCTACACCTTC. Its translation is CASTLRPPWEGNNYGYTF.

The CDR3, as DNA: TGTGCCAGCACCCAGGGGGTTGCCGGGGAGCTGTTTTTT. This translates into CASTQGVAGELFF. This sequence joins TRBV5-8 and TRBJ2-2; 7 positions match TRBD1. Germline V lookup: CDR1 SGHTS, CDR2 YDEGEE. The CDR3 consists of 13 residues. J was trimmed by 6 bases and V by 6 bases; bases with no gene match: 5.

As for this clonotype: This sequence may be a read error, since a much larger clone differs from it by one base. V usage is TRBV7-9 and J usage is TRBJ2-1; TRBD2 agrees at 11 bases. V lost 10 bases to trimming and J lost 4 bases; unmatched junction nucleotides: 9. The CDR3 has 15 amino acids. Germline V gene sequence: CDR1 SEHNR, CDR2 FQNEAQ (reference sequence). For the CDR3, the DNA is TGTGCCAACAGAAGTAGCGGGGGGGCGTACAATGAGCAGTTCTTC. Its translation: CANRSSGGAYNEQFF.

The DNA for the CDR3 is TGTGCCAGCAGTCTTGGACCCGGGACAGTATTTAACTATGGCTACACCTTC. Protein: CASSLGPGTVFNYGYTF. The J gene is TRBJ1-2, the V gene TRBV2; 7 bases match TRBD1. With V trimmed by 5 bases and J by 1 base, 13 bases remained unmatched. Per the germline V gene, CDR1 is SNHLY and CDR2 is FYNNEI. The length of the CDR3 is 17 residues.

This clonotype was recorded at least ten times. The genes are TRBV6-2 or TRBV6-3 and TRBJ2-3, with 9 bases identical to TRBD2. Trimming at V came to 0 bases and at J to 4 bases, leaving 11 bases not matched to a gene. The CDR3 extends over 18 amino acids. The germline CDR1 and CDR2 sequences are MNHEY and SVGEGT. CDR3 DNA: TGTGCCAGCAGTTACTCAACCAAGGGACTAGCTCCGCCAGATACGCAGTATTTT. Protein sequence: CASSYSTKGLAPPDTQYF.

To note about this clonotype: It may be a read error: a sequence one base away is much more abundant. The rearrangement joins TRBV7-6 to TRBJ1-5; 7 bases align to TRBD1. The CDR3 is 14 amino acids. CDR1 is SGHVS and CDR2 is FNYEAQ in the germline V gene. The CDR3 loop is CVSSLGDRGQPQHF. In DNA form, the CDR3 reads TGTGTCAGCAGCTTAGGGGACAGAGGGCAGCCCCAGCATTTT. Combining the CDR3 with reference TRBV7-6 and TRBJ1-5 gives the whole variable domain GAGVSQSPRYKVTKRGQDVALRCDPISGHVSLYWYRQALGQGPEFLTYFNYEAQQDKSGLPNDRFSAERPEGSISTLTIQRTEQRDSAMYRCVSSLGDRGQPQHFGDGTRLSIL.